A selection of T cell receptor beta chains follows, all from one sample in a study of cytomegalovirus exposure and HLA in healthy donors. This table comes from immunoSEQ multiplex PCR, and its TCRdb copy is limited to in-frame clones, with some not included. Found here are 100,000 to 150,000 clones, roughly 89% of them singletons; the top ten hold 1% to 1.5%. The sample comprised PBMCs. Receptor source: a woman aged 18-30 years in good health and CMV-seronegative. Each CDR3 is given with its conserved first and last residue. Fields, in order: J gene, V gene, CDR3 protein.

>TRBJ1-5|TRBV7-8
CASSAQGSNQPQHF
>TRBJ1-6|TRBV7-9
CASTSDVSPLHF
>TRBJ2-1|TRBV9
CASSAGAGTAYNEQFF
>TRBJ2-1|TRBV18
CASSPPGRSSYNEQFF
>TRBJ1-2|TRBV6-5
CASRLGTGDGYTF
>TRBJ1-6|TRBV6-5
CATSASSSYNSPLHF
>TRBJ1-1|TRBV5-1
CASSLEGSDTEAFF
>TRBJ1-6|TRBV7-9
CASSLARGTPLHF
>TRBJ1-6|TRBV11-2
CASSSSEGGANSPLHF
>TRBJ2-1|TRBV27
CASRATGTSSHEQFF
>TRBJ2-7|TRBV7-2
CASSSSGGYEQYF
>TRBJ1-3|TRBV5-1
CASSLDPVSGNTIYF